This is a list of T cell receptor beta chains from one sample in a study of blood T cell repertoires in COVID-19. The data were produced by immunoSEQ multiplex PCR, yet TCRdb's version contains in-frame clones alone and is incomplete. The table lists 220,000 or so clones, about 85% of them singletons. Sequenced material: peripheral blood. The receptors stem from a young man with active or convalescent COVID-19. The CDR3 runs from the conserved cysteine through the conserved F or W. The D gene is left open where the match is weak. A clone size is listed for some rows: how often the clone was seen (once, few, many), or a class if it is expanded.

cdr3_aa cdr3_nt clone_size j_call v_call d_call
CASSPFEGAVSSEKLFF TGTGCCAGCAGCCCATTTGAGGGGGCGGTGAGTAGCGAAAAACTGTTTTTT - TRBJ1-4 TRBV9 TRBD1
CASSDPGTSGNTIYF TGTGCCAGCAGCGATCCCGGGACATCTGGAAACACCATATATTTT - TRBJ1-3 TRBV25-1 -
CASGRGGETQYF TGTGCCAGCGGCCGGGGGGGGGAGACCCAGTACTTC - TRBJ2-5 TRBV25-1 TRBD2
CASSWADSGNTIYF TGTGCCAGTAGTTGGGCAGACTCTGGAAACACCATATATTTT - TRBJ1-3 TRBV19 -
CASSPVGQGDYGYTF TGCGCCAGCAGCCCGGTGGGGCAGGGGGACTATGGCTACACCTTC - TRBJ1-2 TRBV4-3 TRBD1
CASSPLLGQTYGYTF TGTGCCAGCAGTCCCCTCCTTGGACAGACTTATGGCTACACCTTC - TRBJ1-2 TRBV6-5 -
CASSTTNEQFF TGTGCCAGCAGTACAACCAATGAGCAGTTCTTC - TRBJ2-1 TRBV6-2/TRBV6-3 -
CASSQGPGGSYEQYF TGTGCCAGCAGCCAAGGGCCAGGGGGATCCTACGAGCAGTACTTC few TRBJ2-7 TRBV14 TRBD1
CASSSAPGLANEQFF TGTGCCAGCAGCTCCGCCCCGGGACTTGCAAATGAGCAGTTCTTC - TRBJ2-1 TRBV9 -
CATSDPLAGGADTQYF TGTGCCACCAGCGACCCTTTAGCGGGAGGGGCGGATACGCAGTATTTT - TRBJ2-3 TRBV24-1 TRBD2
CATLNWSNQPQHF TGTGCCACCCTAAATTGGAGCAATCAGCCCCAGCATTTT - TRBJ1-5 TRBV6-5 -
CASSLPGAGYTF TGTGCCAGCAGCCTTCCAGGGGCCGGCTACACCTTC - TRBJ1-2 TRBV7-9 -
CASSLARGAYNEQFF TGCGCCAGCAGCTTGGCCCGGGGGGCCTACAATGAGCAGTTCTTC - TRBJ2-1 TRBV5-1 TRBD2
CAISESPGTGLNYGYTF TGTGCCATCAGTGAGTCGCCGGGGACAGGACTTAACTATGGCTACACCTTC few TRBJ1-2 TRBV10-3 TRBD1
CATSRDTSGGYEQYF TGTGCCACCAGCAGAGATACGAGCGGGGGCTACGAGCAGTACTTC - TRBJ2-7 TRBV15 TRBD2
CASSYSPGGYEQYF TGTGCCAGCAGTTACTCGCCGGGGGGCTACGAGCAGTACTTC - TRBJ2-7 TRBV6-6 TRBD2
CASSPTKQASPLHF TGTGCCAGCTCCCCAACAAAGCAGGCTTCACCCCTCCACTTT - TRBJ1-6 TRBV18 -
CASSHNPTSSGANVLTF TGTGCCAGCTCACACAACCCGACTAGCTCTGGGGCCAACGTCCTGACTTTC - TRBJ2-6 TRBV18 -
CASSPNNQGHEQYF TGTGCCAGCTCACCAAACAACCAGGGGCACGAGCAGTACTTC - TRBJ2-7 TRBV18 -
CASSGPARGGRKLDYGYTF TGTGCCAGCTCGGGTCCGGCGAGGGGGGGGCGCAAGTTGGACTATGGCTACACCTTC - TRBJ1-2 TRBV7-9 -
CASSHTRGFGEGDGYTF TGCGCCAGCAGCCACACCAGGGGGTTTGGGGAAGGCGATGGCTACACCTTC - TRBJ1-2 TRBV4-1 TRBD1
CASSETGGRGQPQHF TGTGCCAGTAGCGAGACAGGGGGCCGTGGGCAGCCCCAGCATTTT - TRBJ1-5 TRBV19 TRBD1
CASSERLADYNEQFF TGTGCCAGCAGTGAAAGACTAGCGGACTACAATGAGCAGTTCTTC many TRBJ2-1 TRBV6-1 TRBD2
CASRATGTNEQFF TGTGCCAGCAGGGCCACAGGGACCAATGAGCAGTTCTTC - TRBJ2-1 TRBV6-5 -
CASSFPDSGGPDTQYF TGTGCCAGCAGCTTTCCCGATAGCGGGGGGCCGGATACGCAGTATTTT - TRBJ2-3 TRBV5-6 TRBD2